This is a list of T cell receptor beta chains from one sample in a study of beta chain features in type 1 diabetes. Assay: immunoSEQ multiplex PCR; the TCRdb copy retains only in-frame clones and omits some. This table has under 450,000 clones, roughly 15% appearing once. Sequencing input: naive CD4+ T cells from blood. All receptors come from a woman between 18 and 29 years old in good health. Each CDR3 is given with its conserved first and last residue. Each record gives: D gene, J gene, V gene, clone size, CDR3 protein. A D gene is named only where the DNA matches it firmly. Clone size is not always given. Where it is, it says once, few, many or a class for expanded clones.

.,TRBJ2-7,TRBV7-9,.,CASSFSFRYSYEQYF
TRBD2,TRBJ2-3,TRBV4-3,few,CASSQESSGYTDTQYF
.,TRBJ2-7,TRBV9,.,CASSVDDRGRPYF
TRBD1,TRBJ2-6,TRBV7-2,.,CASSLLGTGTFSGANVLTF
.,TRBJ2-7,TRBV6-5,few,CASRPERTGIYEQYF
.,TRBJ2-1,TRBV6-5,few,CASRRPNSYNEQFF
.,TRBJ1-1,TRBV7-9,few,CASSWGRTNTEAFF
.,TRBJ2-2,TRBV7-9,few,CASSLSSTFNTGELFF
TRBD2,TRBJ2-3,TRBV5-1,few,CASTPSGTSGTDTQYF
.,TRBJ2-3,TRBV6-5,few,CASSVDSVRDTQYF
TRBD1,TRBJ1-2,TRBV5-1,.,CASRGTGDNYGYTF
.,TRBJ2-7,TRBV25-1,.,CASRRSGGSYEQYF
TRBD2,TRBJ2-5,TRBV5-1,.,CASSPLGGRSREETQYF
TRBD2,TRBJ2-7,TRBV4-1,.,CASSQEVAGVYEQYF
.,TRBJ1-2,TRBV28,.,CASSPMGRRYGYTF
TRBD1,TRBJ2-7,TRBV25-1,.,CASSDSGTGKYEQYF
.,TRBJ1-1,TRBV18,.,CASSRSAGTGTEAFF
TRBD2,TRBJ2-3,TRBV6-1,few,CASSLTSGKADTQYF
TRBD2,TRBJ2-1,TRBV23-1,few,CASSQSRTSGDPFHEQFF
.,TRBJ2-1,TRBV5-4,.,CASSFLDEQFF
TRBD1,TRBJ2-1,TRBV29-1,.,CSVDRGHSNEQFF
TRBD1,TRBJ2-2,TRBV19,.,CASISGQGDTGELFF
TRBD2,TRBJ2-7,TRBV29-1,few,CSVEVGLAGEQYF
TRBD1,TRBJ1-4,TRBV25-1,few,CASSELGQGEEKLFF
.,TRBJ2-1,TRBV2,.,CASNPVRTVANEQFF
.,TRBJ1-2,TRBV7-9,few,CASSPPRHLSVDGYTF
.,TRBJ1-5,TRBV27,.,CASSLSSFRTVNSQPQHF
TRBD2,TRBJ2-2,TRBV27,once,CASSFPRLAGGPGTGELFF
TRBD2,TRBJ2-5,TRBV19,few,CASSIVAGETQYF
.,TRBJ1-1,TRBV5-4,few,CASSAPVNTEAFF
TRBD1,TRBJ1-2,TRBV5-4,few,CASSPRTGSYGYTF
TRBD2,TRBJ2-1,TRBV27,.,CASPRGGYNEQFF
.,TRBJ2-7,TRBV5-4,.,CASSFAGSSFYEQYF
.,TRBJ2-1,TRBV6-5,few,CASSLGDRSNEQFF
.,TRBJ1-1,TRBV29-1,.,CSAIPGAFF
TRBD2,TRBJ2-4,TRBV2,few,CASSASSGSLAKNIQYF
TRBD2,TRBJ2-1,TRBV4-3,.,CASSQVSLAGGSEQFF
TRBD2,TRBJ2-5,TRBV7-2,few,CASSLVASGLGETQYF
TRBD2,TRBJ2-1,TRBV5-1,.,CASSLQGTSGRDEQFF
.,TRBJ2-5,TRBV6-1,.,CASSGRELQETQYF
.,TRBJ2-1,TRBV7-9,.,CASSPLTPYNEQFF
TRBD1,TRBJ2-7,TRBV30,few,CAWSRQGAREQYF
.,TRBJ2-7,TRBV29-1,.,CSVGGVGYEQYF
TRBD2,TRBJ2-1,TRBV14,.,CASSQAQSRGRARWNEQFF
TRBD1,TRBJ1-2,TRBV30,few,CAWSGSDRGFGYTF
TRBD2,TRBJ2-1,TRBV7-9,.,CATTGTSVYNEQFF
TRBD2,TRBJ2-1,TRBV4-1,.,CASSPAGGNIEQFF
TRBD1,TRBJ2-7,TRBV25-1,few,CASSETGTGAYEQYF
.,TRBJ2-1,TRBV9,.,CASSVRASDHNEQFF
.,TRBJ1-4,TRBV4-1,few,CASSVLVTAEKLFF
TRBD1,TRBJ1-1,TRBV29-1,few,CSPSGQLGTEAFF
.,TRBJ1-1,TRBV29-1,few,CSVEGRMNTEAFF
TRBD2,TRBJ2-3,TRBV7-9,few,CASSSSGNTDTQYF
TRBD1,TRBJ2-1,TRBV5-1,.,CASKYQRTGGDEQFF
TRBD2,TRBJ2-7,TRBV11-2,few,CASSSPGTSGGAYEQYF
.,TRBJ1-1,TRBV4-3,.,CASSQDQINTEAFF
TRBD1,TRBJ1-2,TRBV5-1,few,CASSLGDRDGYTF